This T cell receptor (beta chain) came from a study of control samples from healthy donors and cancer patients. The CDR3 runs 18 residues. The V end was cut by 2 bases, the J end by 0 bases, with 20 bases between. Germline loops: CDR1 MNHEY, CDR2 SMNVEV (reference sequence). Profiling relied on immunoSEQ multiplex PCR, and the TCRdb table lists in-frame clones only, not all of them. The data show around 100,000 clones, 75% to 90% seen once. This clone was seen once. The chain uses TRBV27 and TRBJ2-7; D is possibly TRBD1 (6 bases). The sequence came from a man aged 30 to 45 in good health. Sequences were obtained from blood. The chain's CDR3 is CASSLGAQGRVPSYEQYF. CDR3 nucleotides: TGTGCCAGCAGTTTAGGGGCCCAGGGGCGGGTACCCTCCTACGAGCAGTACTTC.